These T cell receptor beta chains were read from a single sample in a study of blood T cell repertoires in COVID-19. This table comes from immunoSEQ multiplex PCR, and its TCRdb copy is limited to in-frame clones, with some not included. The table shows some 350,000 clones, with approximately 91% occurring only once. Source material: peripheral blood. These receptors came from a woman in her 70s with COVID-19, enrolled during active disease. The CDR3 runs from the conserved cysteine through the conserved F or W. The D gene is left open where the match is weak. Expanded clones are given a class, and other clones once, few, many or no size at all.

clone_size j_call v_call d_call cdr3_aa cdr3_nt
NA TRBJ2-7 TRBV2 TRBD1 CASTRDRGSYEQYF TGTGCCAGCACCCGGGACAGGGGGTCCTACGAGCAGTACTTC
NA TRBJ1-5 TRBV30 TRBD1 CAWSVPGQGDQPQHF TGTGCCTGGAGTGTCCCGGGACAGGGGGATCAGCCCCAGCATTTT
once TRBJ1-1 TRBV27 TRBD1 CASRLGQGDTEAFF TGTGCCAGCAGACTTGGACAGGGGGACACTGAAGCTTTCTTT
NA TRBJ2-3 TRBV5-8 TRBD2 CASSLEPSGGPGDTQYF TGTGCCAGCAGCTTGGAACCTAGCGGGGGGCCAGGAGATACGCAGTATTTT
NA TRBJ1-5 TRBV6-6 NA CASSPRLGGNQPQHF TGTGCCAGCAGTCCTCGATTAGGGGGAAATCAGCCCCAGCATTTT
NA TRBJ1-1 TRBV7-2 NA CASSPTRNTEAFF TGTGCCAGCAGCCCCACAAGGAACACTGAAGCTTTCTTT
NA TRBJ2-7 TRBV6-5 TRBD2 CASSLKAGAHYEQYF TGTGCCAGCAGTTTGAAAGCGGGGGCCCACTACGAGCAGTACTTC
NA TRBJ1-1 TRBV5-1 NA CASSLTGGANTEAFF TGCGCCAGCAGCTTGACGGGGGGTGCGAACACTGAAGCTTTCTTT
few TRBJ2-7 TRBV3-1/TRBV3-2 NA CASSQGPGEQYF TGTGCCAGCAGCCAAGGTCCAGGCGAGCAGTACTTC
NA TRBJ2-1 TRBV2 TRBD1 CASSETIGGGQFF TGTGCCAGCAGTGAAACGATAGGGGGCGGGCAGTTCTTC
NA TRBJ1-4 TRBV3-1/TRBV3-2 TRBD1 CASSQRGQGNEKLFF TGTGCCAGCAGCCAACGAGGACAGGGAAATGAAAAACTGTTTTTT
NA TRBJ1-1 TRBV28 NA CASKPQAYTEAFF TGTGCCAGCAAGCCCCAGGCCTACACTGAAGCTTTCTTT
NA TRBJ2-3 TRBV5-3 TRBD1 CARSHLQGSDTQYF TGTGCCAGAAGCCACCTACAGGGGTCAGATACGCAGTATTTT
NA TRBJ2-1 TRBV5-4 TRBD2 CASSPPASGEHSYNEQFF TGTGCCAGCAGCCCTCCCGCTAGCGGGGAACACTCCTACAATGAGCAGTTCTTC
NA TRBJ1-1 TRBV2 TRBD1 CASTGTGQSVDTEAFF TGTGCCAGCACCGGGACAGGGCAGTCGGTAGACACTGAAGCTTTCTTT
few TRBJ1-5 TRBV27 NA CASSPAGGRRGQPQHF TGTGCCAGCAGTCCTGCCGGGGGTCGGAGGGGTCAGCCCCAGCATTTT